The 5 T cell receptor beta chains given below trace back to one sample, sequenced in a study of T cells in Graves' hyperthyroidism and ophthalmopathy. TCR beta CDR3 region amplification was performed from RNA transcripts. A first-round RT-PCR of the TCR CDR3 used the HTBI primer set. TCRdb re-called the multiplex PCR reads through MiXCR, storing one row per CDR3 protein. The repertoire holds under 450,000 distinct CDR3 sequences, with roughly 13% as singletons. The sequencing sample was made of blood. The receptors stem from a man younger than 45 with Graves' hyperthyroidism that later progressed to Graves' ophthalmopathy.

This clonotype has at least ten counts. The chain combines TRBV11-3 with TRBJ1-4, with D maybe TRBD1 (5 bases). The CDR3 is 15 residues long. Germline CDR1 SGHNT, CDR2 YENEEA. Between the trimmed V and J ends, which lost 3 bases and 1 base, there was a span of 9 bases. The DNA for the CDR3 is TGTGCCAGCAGCTTCCAGGGAGGAACTAATGAAAAACTGTTTTTT. This encodes CASSFQGGTNEKLFF.

The gene calls are TRBV10-3 and TRBJ1-6; D is uncertain. Germline CDR1 ENHRY, CDR2 SYGVKD. This CDR3 has 15 amino acids. V lost 0 bases to trimming and J lost 6 bases, with 9 bases between them. CDR3 bases: TGTGCCATCAGTGAGTCGACAAGGAGTAATTCACCCCTCCACTTT. This gives the protein CAISESTRSNSPLHF.

This clonotype has a handful of counts. V gene TRBV20-1 combines with J gene TRBJ2-1; 8 bases agree with TRBD1. This CDR3 comprises 16 residues. Trimming removed 1 base from V and 8 bases from J; junction bases left unmatched: 13. Germline CDR1 reads DFQATT; CDR2 reads SNEGSKA (reference sequence). This chain's CDR3 is CSARGLGQGARHEQFF. CDR3 DNA sequence: TGCAGTGCTAGAGGGCTCGGGCAGGGGGCGCGCCATGAGCAGTTCTTC.

This clonotype was seen repeatedly, ten times or more. In DNA form, the CDR3 reads TGTGCCAGCAGCTTAGGCGGGGGGAGGTCAAACACCGGGGAGCTGTTTTTT. This gives the protein CASSLGGGRSNTGELFF. This chain links TRBV11-3 with TRBJ2-2; 8 bases align to TRBD2. With 1 base clipped from V and 2 bases from J, the junction kept 6 bases outside the gene matches. CDR3 length equals 17 residues. The V gene's germline CDR1 is SGHNT and CDR2 YENEEA.

Comments on this clonotype: The junction departs from germline at one end; a sequencing error may be responsible. The chain employs TRBV13 and TRBJ2-1; no firm D call. Germline V gene lookup returns CDR1 PRHDT and CDR2 FYEKMQ (reference sequence). The CDR3 contains 14 residues. The CDR3 DNA sequence: TGTGCCAGCAGCTTAGAACAGCCGTACAATAAGCAGTTCTTC. Translating gives CASSLEQPYNKQFF.